This T cell receptor beta chain was recorded in a study of cytomegalovirus exposure and HLA in healthy donors. Points from the study as a whole: The sole available immune exposure information was CMV serostatus. Several of the most significant clusters appeared linked to common viral pathogens, based on a later analysis. Versus the roughly 640-donor mean, an Asian-associated ancestry cluster reportedly showed fewer N-insertions in a later analysis.

Both 60 Vbeta primers and 13 Jbeta primers went into the PCR. Original analysis: Later work found approximately 87 million unique TCR beta chains, with 9.5 million to 14 million shared. The repertoire was sequenced with immunoSEQ multiplex PCR; TCRdb's copy has only in-frame clones and lacks some. V, J and clone size were drawn from that table, and D and trimming were deduced from the DNA. The data show over 75,000 clones, around 59% seen once. The length of the CDR3 is 15 residues. V was pared by 5 bases and J by 5 bases, with 10 bases of the junction left unmatched. Germline V lookup: CDR1 MNHEY, CDR2 SMNVEV (reference sequence). Remarks on this clone: Its antigen is as yet unknown.

The receptor was derived from a human donor in good health. The specimen was PBMCs. The V and J genes are TRBV27 and TRBJ1-1; TRBD1 agrees at 8 bases. The DNA for the CDR3 is TGTGCCAGCAGTCAACGGACAGGGATGGGTACTGAAGCTTTCTTT. Protein product: CASSQRTGMGTEAFF.